This T cell receptor beta chain was sequenced for a study of T cells in tumors and immune-related adverse events. Using immunoSEQ multiplex PCR, the repertoire was profiled, and TCRdb retains in-frame clones only, with some absent. The sample lists thousands of clones, approximately 82% occurring once. Germline lookup yields CDR1 LNHDA and CDR2 SQIVND (reference sequence). V dropped 9 bases and J dropped 3 bases, with 17 bases sitting between them. The CDR3 runs 14 residues. This TCR was recovered from a female donor with metastatic renal cell carcinoma. The chain uses TRBV19 and TRBJ1-2, with a possible D match to TRBD1 (6 bases). The sequencing used skin tissue, collected from a patient treated with anti-PD-1 therapy. The CDR3 sequence: CASIASGEYYGYTF. DNA of the CDR3: TGTGCCAGCATTGCCTCAGGGGAGTACTATGGCTACACCTTC.